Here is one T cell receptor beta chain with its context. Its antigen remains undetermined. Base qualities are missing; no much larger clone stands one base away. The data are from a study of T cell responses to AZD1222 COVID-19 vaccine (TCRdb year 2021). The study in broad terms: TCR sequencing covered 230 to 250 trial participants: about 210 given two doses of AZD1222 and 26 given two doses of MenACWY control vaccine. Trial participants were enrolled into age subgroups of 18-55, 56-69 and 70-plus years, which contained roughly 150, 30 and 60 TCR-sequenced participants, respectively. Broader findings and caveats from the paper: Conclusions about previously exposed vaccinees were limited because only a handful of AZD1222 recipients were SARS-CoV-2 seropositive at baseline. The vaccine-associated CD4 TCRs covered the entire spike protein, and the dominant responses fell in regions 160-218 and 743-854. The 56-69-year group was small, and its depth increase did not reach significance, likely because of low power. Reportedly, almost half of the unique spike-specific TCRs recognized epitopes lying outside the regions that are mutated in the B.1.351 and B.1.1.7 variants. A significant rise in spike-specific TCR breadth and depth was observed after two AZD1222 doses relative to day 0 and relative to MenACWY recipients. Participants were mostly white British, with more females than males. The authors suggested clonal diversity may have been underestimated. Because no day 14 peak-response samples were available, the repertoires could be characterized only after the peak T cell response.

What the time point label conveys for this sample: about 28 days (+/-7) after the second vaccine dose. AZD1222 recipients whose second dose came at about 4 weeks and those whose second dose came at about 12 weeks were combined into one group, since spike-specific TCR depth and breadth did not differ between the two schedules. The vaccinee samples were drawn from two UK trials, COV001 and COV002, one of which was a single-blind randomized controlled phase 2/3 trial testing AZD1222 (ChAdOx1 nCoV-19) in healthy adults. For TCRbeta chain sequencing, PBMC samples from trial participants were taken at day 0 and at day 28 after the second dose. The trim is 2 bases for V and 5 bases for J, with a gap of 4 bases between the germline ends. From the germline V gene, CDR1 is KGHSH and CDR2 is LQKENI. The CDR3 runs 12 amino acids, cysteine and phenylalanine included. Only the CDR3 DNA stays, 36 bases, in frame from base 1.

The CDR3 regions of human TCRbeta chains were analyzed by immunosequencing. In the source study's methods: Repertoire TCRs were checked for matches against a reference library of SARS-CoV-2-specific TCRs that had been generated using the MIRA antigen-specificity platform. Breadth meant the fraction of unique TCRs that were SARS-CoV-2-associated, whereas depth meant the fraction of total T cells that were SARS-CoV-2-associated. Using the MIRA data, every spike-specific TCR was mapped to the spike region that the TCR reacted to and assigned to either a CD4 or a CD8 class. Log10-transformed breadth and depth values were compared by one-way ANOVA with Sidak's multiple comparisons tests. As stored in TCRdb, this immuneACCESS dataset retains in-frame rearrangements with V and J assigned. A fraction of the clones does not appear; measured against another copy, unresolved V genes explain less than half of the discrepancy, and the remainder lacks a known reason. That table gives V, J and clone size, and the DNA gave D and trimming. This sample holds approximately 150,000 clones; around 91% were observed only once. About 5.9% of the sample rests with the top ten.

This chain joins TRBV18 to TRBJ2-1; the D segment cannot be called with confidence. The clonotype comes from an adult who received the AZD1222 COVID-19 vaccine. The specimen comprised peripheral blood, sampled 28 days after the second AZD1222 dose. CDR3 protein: CASSPKDNEQFF. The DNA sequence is TGTGCCAGCTCACCAAAGGACAATGAGCAGTTCTTC.